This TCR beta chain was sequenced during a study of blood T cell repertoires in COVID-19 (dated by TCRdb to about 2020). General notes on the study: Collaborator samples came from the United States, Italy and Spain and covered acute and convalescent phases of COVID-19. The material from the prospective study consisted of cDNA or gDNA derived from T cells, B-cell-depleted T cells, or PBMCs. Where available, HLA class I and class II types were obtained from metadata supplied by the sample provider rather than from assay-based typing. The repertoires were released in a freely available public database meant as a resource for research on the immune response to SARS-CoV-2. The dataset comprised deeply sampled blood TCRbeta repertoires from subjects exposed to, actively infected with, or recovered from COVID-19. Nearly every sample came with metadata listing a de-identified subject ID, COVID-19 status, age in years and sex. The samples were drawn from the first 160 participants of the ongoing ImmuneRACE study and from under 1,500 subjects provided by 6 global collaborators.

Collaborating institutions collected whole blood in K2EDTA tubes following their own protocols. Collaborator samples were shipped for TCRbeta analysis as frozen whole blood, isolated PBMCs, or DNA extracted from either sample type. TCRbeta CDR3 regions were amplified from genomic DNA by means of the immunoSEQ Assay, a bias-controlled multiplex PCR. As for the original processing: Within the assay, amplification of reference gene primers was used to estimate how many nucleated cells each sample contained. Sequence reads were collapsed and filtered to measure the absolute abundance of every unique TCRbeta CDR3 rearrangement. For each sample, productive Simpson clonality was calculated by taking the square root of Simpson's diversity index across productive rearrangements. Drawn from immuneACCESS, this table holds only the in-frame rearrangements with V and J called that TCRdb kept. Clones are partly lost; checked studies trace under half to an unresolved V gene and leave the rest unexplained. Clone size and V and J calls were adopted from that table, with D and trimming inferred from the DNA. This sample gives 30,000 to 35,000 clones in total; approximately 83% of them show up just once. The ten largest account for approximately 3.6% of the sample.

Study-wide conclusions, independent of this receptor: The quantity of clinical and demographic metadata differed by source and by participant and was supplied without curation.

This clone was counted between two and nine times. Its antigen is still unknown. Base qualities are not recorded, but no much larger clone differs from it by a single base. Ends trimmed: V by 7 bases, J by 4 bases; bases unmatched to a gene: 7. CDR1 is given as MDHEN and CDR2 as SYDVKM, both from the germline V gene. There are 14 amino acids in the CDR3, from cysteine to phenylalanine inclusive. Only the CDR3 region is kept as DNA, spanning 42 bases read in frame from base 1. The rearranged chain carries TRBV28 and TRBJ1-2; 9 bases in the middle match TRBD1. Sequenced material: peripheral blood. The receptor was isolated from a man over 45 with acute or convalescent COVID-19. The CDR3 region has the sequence CASIRDRGSYGYTF. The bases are TGTGCCAGCATCAGAGACAGGGGGTCCTATGGCTACACCTTC.